This TCR beta chain was identified during a study of identical twins. As for this clonotype: The antigen remains unidentified.

The cDNA had a unique molecular identifier and a template-switch universal primer site. TCRdb used MiXCR to reprocess the 5' RACE reads, holding one entry per CDR3 protein. Counted here are some 1,700,000 distinct CDR3 sequences, around 29% occurring once; the ten biggest clones make up about 0.3%. The CDR3 is made up of 17 amino acids. The junction had 7 bases not matched to a gene; V was cut back by 1 base and J by 2 bases. CDR1 SGHKS and CDR2 YYEKEE come from the germline V gene (reference sequence). Study-level points and caveats: In beta out-of-frame sequences, the excess sharing between twins was weaker. Findings depended on cross-sectional statistics rather than tracking the same donors. Clonotypes of the beta chain that were abundant in cord blood carried fewer insertions (memory repertoires showed none).

The TCR was taken from a newborn girl in good health. The sequenced material came from cord blood. The J gene is TRBJ2-3, the V gene TRBV5-5, with TRBD2 identical over 10 bases. In DNA form, the CDR3 reads TGTGCCAGCAGCTTGCGGGGTAGCGGGGGGTTCACAGATACGCAGTATTTT. This codes for CASSLRGSGGFTDTQYF.